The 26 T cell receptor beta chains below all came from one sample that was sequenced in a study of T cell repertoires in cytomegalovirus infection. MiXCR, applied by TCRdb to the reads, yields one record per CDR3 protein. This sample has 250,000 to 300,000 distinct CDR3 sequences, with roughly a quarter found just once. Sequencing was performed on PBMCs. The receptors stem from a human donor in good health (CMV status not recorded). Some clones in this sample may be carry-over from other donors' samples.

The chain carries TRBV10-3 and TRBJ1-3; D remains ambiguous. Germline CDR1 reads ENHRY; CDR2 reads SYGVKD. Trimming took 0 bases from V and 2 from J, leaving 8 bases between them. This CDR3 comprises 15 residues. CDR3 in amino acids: CAISESASAGNTIYF. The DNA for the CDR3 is TGTGCCATCAGTGAGTCCGCCTCGGCTGGAAACACCATATATTTT.

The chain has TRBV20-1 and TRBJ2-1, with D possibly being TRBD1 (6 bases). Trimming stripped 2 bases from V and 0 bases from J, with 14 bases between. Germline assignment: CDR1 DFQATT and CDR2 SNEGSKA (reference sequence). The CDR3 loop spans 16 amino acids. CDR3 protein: CSARTRQALSYNEQFF. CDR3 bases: TGCAGTGCTAGAACGAGACAGGCCCTCTCCTACAATGAGCAGTTCTTC.

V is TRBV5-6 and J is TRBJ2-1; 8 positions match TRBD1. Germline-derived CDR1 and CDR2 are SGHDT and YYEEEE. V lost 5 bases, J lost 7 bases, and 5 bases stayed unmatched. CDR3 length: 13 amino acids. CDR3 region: CASSRTGSNEQFF. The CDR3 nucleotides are TGTGCCAGCAGTAGGACAGGGAGTAATGAGCAGTTCTTC.

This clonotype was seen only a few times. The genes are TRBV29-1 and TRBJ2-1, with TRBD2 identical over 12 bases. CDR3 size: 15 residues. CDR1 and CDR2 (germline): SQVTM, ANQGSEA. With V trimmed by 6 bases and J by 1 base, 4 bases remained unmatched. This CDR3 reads CSVRTSGTSYNEQFF. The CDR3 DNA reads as TGCAGCGTGAGGACTAGCGGGACATCCTACAATGAGCAGTTCTTC.

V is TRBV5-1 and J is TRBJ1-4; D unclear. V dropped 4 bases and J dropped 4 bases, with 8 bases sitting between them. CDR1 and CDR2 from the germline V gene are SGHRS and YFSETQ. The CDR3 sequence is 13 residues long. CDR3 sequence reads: CASSNAVNEKLFF. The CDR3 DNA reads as TGCGCCAGCAGCAACGCTGTTAATGAAAAACTGTTTTTT.

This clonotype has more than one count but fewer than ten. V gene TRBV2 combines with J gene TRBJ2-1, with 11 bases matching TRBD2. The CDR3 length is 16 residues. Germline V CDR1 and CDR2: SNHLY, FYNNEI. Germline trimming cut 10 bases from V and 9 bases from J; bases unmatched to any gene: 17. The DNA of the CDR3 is TGTGCCACAGGAGGAACTAGCGGGAGCCACCAGGGTGAGCAGTTCTTC. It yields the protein CATGGTSGSHQGEQFF.

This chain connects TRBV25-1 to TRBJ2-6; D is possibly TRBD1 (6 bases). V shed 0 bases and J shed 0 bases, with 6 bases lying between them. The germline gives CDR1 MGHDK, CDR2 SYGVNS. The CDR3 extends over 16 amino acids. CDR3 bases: TGTGCCAGCAGTGAATACAGGGGCTCTGGGGCCAACGTCCTGACTTTC. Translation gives CASSEYRGSGANVLTF.

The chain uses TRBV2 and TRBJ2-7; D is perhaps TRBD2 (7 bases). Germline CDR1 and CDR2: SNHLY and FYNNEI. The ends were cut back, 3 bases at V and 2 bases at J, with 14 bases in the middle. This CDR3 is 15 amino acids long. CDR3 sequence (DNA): TGTGCCAGCAGTGACGCGAGCGGGACAACCTACGAGCAGTACTTC. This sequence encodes CASSDASGTTYEQYF.

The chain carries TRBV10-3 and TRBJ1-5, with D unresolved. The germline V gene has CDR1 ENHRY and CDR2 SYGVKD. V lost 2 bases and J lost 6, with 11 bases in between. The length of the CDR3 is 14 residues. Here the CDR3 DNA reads TGTGCCATCAGTGAGAATATTGTTGGTCAGCCCCAGCATTTT. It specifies CAISENIVGQPQHF.

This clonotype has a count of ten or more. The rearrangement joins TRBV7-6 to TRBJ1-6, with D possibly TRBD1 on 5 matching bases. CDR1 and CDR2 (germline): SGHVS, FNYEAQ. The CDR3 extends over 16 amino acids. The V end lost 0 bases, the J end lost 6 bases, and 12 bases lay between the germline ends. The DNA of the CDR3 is TGTGCCAGCAGCTTAGCGGGGCAGGCTGGTAATTCACCCCTCCACTTT. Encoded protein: CASSLAGQAGNSPLHF.

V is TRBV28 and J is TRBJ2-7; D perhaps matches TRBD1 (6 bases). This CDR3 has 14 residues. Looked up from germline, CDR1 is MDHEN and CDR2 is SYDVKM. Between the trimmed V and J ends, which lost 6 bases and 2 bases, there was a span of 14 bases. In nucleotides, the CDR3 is TGTGCCAGCAGCCCACGGACAGTCCCCTACGAGCAGTACTTC. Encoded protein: CASSPRTVPYEQYF.

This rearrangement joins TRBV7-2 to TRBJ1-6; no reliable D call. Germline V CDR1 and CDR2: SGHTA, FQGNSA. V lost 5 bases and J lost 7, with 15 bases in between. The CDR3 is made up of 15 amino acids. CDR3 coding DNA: TGTGCCAGCAGCCTCTACAAGGGAGGGAATTCACCCCTCCACTTT. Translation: CASSLYKGGNSPLHF.

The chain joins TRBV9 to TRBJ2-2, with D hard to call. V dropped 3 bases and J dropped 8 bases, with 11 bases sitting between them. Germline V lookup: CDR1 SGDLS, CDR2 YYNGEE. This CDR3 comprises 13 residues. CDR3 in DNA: TGTGCCAGCAGCGGCCCATCCTCAGGGGAGCTGTTTTTT. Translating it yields CASSGPSSGELFF.

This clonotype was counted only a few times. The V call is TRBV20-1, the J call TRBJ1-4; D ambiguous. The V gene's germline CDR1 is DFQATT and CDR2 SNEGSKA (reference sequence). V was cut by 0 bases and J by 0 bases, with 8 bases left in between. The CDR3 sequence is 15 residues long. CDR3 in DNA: TGCAGTGCTAGAGACCCGGGTGCAACTAATGAAAAACTGTTTTTT. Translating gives CSARDPGATNEKLFF.

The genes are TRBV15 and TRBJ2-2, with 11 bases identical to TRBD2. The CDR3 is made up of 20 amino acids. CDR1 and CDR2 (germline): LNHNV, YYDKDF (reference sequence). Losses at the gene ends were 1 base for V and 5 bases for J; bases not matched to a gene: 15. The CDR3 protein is CATSRVRGSSGGLGTGELFF. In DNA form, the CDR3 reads TGTGCCACCAGCAGAGTTAGGGGTTCTAGCGGGGGGCTAGGTACCGGGGAGCTGTTTTTT. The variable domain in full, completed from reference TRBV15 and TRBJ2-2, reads DAMVIQNPRYQVTQFGKPVTLSCSQTLNHNVMYWYQQKSSQAPKLLFHYYDKDFNNEADTPDNFQSRRPNTSFCFLDIRSPGLGDTAMYLCATSRVRGSSGGLGTGELFFGEGSRLTVL.

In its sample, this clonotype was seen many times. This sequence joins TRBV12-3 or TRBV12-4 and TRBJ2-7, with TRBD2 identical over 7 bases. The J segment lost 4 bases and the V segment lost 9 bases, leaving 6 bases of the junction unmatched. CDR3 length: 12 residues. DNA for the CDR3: TGTGCCAGTGGGATGGGGGGGTACGAGCAGTACTTC. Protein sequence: CASGMGGYEQYF.

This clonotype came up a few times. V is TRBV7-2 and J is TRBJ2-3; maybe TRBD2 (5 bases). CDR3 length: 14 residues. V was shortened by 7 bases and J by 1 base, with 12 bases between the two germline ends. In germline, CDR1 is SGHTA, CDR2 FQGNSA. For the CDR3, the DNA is TGTGCCAGCACCGAAAGCGGAGGCACAGATACGCAGTATTTT. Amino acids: CASTESGGTDTQYF. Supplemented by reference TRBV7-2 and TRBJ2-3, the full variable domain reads GAGVSQSPSNKVTEKGKDVELRCDPISGHTALYWYRQSLGQGLEFLIYFQGNSAPDKSGLPSDRFSAERTGGSVSTLTIQRTQQEDSAVYLCASTESGGTDTQYFGPGTRLTVL.

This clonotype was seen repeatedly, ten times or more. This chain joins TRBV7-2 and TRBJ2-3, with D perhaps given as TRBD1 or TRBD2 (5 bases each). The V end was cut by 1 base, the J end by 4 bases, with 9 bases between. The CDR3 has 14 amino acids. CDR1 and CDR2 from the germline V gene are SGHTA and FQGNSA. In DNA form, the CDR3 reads TGTGCCAGCAGCTTAGTCGGGACGGCAGATACGCAGTATTTT. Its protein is CASSLVGTADTQYF.

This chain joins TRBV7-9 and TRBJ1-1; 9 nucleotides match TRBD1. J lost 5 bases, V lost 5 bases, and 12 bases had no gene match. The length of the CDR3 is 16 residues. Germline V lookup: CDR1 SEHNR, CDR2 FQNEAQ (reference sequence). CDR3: CASSMRGGQGKTEAFF. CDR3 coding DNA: TGTGCCAGCAGCATGAGAGGAGGACAGGGGAAGACTGAAGCTTTCTTT.

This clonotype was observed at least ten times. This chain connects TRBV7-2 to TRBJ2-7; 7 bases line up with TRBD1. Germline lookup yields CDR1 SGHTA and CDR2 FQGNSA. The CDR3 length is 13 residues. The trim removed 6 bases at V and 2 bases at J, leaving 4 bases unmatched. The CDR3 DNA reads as TGTGCCAGCAGTTATGGGACAGCCTACGAGCAGTACTTC. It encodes CASSYGTAYEQYF.

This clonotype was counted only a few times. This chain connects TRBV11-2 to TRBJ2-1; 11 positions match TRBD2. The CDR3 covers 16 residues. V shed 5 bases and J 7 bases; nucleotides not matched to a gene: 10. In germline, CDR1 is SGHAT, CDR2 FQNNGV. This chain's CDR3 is CASSTYLAGGPNEQFF. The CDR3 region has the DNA TGTGCCAGCAGCACCTATTTAGCGGGGGGGCCGAATGAGCAGTTCTTC.

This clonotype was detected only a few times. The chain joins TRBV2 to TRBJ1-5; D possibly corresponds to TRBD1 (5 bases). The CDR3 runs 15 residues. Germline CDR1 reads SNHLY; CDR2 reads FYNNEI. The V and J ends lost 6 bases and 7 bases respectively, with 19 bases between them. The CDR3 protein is CASSRDPGNRQPQHF. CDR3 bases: TGTGCCAGCAGCCGGGACCCCGGGAATAGGCAGCCCCAGCATTTT.

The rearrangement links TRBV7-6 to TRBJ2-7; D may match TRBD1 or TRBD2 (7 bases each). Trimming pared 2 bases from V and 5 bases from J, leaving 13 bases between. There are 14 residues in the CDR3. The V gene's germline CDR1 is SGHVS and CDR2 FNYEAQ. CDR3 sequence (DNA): TGTGCCAGCAGCTTAATTTCAGGGGGGGACGAGCAGTACTTC. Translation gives CASSLISGGDEQYF. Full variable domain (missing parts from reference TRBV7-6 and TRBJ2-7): GAGVSQSPRYKVTKRGQDVALRCDPISGHVSLYWYRQALGQGPEFLTYFNYEAQQDKSGLPNDRFSAERPEGSISTLTIQRTEQRDSAMYRCASSLISGGDEQYFGPGTRLTVT.

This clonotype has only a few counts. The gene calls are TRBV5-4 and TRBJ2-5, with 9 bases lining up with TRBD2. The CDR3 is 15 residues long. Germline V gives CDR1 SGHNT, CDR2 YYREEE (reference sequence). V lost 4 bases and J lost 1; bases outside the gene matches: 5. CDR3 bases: TGTGCCAGCAGCAGCGGGGGGAACGGCCAAGAGACCCAGTACTTC. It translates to CASSSGGNGQETQYF.

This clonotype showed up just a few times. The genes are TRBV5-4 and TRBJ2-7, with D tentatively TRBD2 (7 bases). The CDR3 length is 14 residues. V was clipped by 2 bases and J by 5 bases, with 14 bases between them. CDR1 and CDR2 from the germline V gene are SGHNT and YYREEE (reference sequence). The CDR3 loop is CASSFGGQRDEQYF. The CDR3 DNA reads TGTGCCAGCAGCTTCGGGGGGCAAAGGGACGAGCAGTACTTC. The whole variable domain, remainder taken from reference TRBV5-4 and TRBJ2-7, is ETGVTQSPTHLIKTRGQQVTLRCSSQSGHNTVSWYQQALGQGPQFIFQYYREEENGRGNFPPRFSGLQFPNYSSELNVNALELDDSALYLCASSFGGQRDEQYFGPGTRLTVT.

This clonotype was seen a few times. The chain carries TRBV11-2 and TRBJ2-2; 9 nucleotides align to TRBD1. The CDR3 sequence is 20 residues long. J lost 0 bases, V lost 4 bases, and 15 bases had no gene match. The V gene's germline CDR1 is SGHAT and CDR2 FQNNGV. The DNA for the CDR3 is TGTGCCAGCAGCTCCGTAAACCGGGACAGGGTTTCTGCGAACACCGGGGAGCTGTTTTTT. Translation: CASSSVNRDRVSANTGELFF.